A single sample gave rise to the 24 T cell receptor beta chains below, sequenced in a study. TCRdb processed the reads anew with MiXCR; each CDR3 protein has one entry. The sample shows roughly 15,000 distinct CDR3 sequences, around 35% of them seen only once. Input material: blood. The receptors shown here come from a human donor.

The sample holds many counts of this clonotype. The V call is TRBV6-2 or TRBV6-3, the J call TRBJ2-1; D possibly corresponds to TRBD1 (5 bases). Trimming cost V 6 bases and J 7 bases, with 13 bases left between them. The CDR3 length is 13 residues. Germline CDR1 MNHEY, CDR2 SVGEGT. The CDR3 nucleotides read TGTGCCAGCAGCTGGGCGGACACGAATGAGCAGTTCTTC. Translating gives CASSWADTNEQFF.

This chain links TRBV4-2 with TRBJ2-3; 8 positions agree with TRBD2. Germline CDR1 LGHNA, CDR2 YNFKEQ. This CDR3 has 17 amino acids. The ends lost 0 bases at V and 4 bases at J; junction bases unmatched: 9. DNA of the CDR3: TGTGCCAGCAGCCAAGAACTGGGGCTCGGGGGGGCAGATACGCAGTATTTT. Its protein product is CASSQELGLGGADTQYF.

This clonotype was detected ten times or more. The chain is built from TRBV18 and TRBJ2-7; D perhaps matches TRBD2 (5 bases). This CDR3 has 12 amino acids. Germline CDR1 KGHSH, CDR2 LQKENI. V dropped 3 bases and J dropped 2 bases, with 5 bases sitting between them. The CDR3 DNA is TGTGCCAGCTCACCGGAGGCCTACGAGCAGTACTTC. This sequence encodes CASSPEAYEQYF.

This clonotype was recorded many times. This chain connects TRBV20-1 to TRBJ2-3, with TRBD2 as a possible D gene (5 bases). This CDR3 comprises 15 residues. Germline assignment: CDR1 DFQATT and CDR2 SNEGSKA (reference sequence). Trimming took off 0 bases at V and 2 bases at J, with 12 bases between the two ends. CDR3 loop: CSARDPLLDTDTQYF. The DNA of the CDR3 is TGCAGTGCTAGAGATCCCCTACTAGACACAGATACGCAGTATTTT.

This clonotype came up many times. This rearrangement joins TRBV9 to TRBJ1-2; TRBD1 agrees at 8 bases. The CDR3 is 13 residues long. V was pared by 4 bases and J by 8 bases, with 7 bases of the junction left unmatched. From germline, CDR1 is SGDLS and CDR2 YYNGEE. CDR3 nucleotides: TGTGCCAGCAGCCCGACCGACAGGGGAGGCTACACCTTC. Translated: CASSPTDRGGYTF.

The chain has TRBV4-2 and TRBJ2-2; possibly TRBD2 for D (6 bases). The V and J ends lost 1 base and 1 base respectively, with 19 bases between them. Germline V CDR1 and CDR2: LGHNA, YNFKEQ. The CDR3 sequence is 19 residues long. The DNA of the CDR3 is TGTGCCAGCAGCCAAGTTTTGAGGGGAGGCAGGAAGAACACCGGGGAGCTGTTTTTT. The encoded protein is CASSQVLRGGRKNTGELFF.

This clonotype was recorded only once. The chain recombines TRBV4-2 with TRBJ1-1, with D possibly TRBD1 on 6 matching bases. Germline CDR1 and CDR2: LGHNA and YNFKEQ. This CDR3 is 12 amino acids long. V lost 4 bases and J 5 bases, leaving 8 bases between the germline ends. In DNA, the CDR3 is TGTGCCAGCAGCCCAGACAGGACTGAAGCTTTCTTT. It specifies CASSPDRTEAFF.

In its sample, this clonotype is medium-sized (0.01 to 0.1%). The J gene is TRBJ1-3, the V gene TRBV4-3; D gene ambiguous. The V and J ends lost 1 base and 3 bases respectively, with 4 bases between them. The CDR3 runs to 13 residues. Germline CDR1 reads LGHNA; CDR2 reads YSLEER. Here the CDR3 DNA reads TGCGCCAGCAGCCAAGTGGTTGGAAACACCATATATTTT. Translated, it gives CASSQVVGNTIYF.

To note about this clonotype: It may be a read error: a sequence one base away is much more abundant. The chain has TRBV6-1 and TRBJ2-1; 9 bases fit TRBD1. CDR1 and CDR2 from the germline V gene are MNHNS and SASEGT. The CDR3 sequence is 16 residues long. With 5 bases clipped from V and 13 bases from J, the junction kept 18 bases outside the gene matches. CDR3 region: CASSIASGTGRETQFF. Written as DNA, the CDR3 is TGTGCCAGCAGTATCGCTTCCGGGACAGGGAGGGAGACCCAGTTCTTC.

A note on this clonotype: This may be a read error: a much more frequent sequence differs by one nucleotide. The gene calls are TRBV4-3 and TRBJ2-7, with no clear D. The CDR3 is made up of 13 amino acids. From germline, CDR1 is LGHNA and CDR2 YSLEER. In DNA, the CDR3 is TGCGCCGGCAGCCAAGAACCCCCCTACGAGCAGTACTTC. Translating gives CAGSQEPPYEQYF.

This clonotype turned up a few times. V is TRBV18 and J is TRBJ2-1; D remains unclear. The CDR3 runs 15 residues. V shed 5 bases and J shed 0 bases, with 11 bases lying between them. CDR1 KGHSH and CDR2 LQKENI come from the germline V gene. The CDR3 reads CASSMESNSYNEQFF. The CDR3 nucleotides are TGTGCCAGCTCAATGGAGAGTAACTCCTACAATGAGCAGTTCTTC.

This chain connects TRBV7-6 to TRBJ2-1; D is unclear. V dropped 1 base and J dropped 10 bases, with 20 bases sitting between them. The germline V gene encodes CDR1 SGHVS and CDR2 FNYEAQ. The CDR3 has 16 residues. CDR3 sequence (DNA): TGTGCCAGCAGCTTAGGGCAGGCCAAGAACACCGGGGAGCAGTTCTTC. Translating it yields CASSLGQAKNTGEQFF.

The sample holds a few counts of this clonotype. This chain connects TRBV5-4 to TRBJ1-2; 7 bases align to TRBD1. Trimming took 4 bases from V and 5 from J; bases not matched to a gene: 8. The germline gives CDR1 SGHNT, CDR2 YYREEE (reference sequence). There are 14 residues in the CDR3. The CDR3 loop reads CASSDPTGVYGYTF. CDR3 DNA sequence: TGTGCCAGCAGCGACCCTACAGGGGTATATGGCTACACCTTC.

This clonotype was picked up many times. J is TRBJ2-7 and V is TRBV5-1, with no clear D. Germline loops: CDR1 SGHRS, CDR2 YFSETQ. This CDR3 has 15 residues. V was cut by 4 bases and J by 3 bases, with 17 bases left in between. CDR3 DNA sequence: TGCGCCAGCAGCCGCTCTTCGACGGACGGCTACGAGCAGTACTTC. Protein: CASSRSSTDGYEQYF. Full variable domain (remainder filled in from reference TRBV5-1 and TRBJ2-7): KAGVTQTPRYLIKTRGQQVTLSCSPISGHRSVSWYQQTPGQGLQFLFEYFSETQRNKGNFPGRFSGRQFSNSRSEMNVSTLELGDSALYLCASSRSSTDGYEQYFGPGTRLTVT.

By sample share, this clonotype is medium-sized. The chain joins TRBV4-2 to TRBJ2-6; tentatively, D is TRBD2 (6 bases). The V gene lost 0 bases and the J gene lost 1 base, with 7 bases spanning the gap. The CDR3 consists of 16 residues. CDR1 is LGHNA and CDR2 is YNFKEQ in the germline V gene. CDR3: CASSQERGSGANVLTF. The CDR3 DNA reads TGTGCCAGCAGCCAAGAACGGGGGTCTGGGGCCAACGTCCTGACTTTC.

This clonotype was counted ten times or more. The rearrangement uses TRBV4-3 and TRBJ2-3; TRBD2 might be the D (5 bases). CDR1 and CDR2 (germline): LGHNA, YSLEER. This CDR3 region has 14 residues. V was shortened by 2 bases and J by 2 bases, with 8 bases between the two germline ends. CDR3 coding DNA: TGCGCCAGCAGCCAACGACTATCCACAGATACGCAGTATTTT. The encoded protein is CASSQRLSTDTQYF.

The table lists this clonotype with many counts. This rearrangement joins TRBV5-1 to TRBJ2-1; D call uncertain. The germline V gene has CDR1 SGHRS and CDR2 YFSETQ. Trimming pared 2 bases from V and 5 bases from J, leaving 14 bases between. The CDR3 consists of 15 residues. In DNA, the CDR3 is TGCGCCAGCAGCTTAGGCCCGGACGCAAACAATGAGCAGTTCTTC. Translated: CASSLGPDANNEQFF.

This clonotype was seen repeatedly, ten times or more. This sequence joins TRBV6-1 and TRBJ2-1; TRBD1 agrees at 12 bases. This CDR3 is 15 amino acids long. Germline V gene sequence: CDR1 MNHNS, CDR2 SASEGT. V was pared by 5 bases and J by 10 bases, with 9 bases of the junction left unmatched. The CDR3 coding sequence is TGTGCCAGCAGTAGATGGGGACAGGGGGCAGGAGAGCAGTTCTTC. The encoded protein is CASSRWGQGAGEQFF.

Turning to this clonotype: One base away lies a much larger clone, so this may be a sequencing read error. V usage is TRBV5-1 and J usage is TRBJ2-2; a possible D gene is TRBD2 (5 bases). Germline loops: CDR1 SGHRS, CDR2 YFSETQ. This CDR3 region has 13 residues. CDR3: CASSLIGTGELCF. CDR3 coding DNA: TGCGCCAGCAGCTTGATAGGCACCGGGGAGCTGTGTTTT.

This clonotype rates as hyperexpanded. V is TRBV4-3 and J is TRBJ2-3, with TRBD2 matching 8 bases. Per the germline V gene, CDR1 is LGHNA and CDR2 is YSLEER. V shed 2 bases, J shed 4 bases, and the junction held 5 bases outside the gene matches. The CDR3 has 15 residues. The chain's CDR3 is CASSQLSGLADTQYF. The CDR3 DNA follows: TGCGCCAGCAGCCAACTCTCGGGACTAGCAGATACGCAGTATTTT.

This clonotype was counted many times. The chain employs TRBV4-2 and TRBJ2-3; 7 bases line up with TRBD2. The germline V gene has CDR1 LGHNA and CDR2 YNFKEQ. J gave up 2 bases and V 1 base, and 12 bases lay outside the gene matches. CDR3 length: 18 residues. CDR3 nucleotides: TGTGCCAGCAGCCAAGGTTTGGGTCAGCGGGGCCCCACAGATACGCAGTATTTT. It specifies CASSQGLGQRGPTDTQYF.

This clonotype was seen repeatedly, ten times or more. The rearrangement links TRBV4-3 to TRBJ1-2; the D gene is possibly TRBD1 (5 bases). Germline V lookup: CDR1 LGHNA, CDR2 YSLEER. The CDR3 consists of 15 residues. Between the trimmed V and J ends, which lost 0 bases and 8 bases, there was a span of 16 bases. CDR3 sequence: CASSQEYRAQGGYTF. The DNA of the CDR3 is TGCGCCAGCAGCCAAGAATACCGGGCGCAGGGCGGCTACACCTTC.

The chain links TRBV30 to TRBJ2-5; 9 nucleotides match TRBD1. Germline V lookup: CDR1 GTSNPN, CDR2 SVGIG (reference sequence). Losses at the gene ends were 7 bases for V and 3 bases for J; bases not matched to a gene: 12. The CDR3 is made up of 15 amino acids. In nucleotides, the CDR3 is TGTGCCTCCTCTTCCGCAGACAGGGGGGAAGAGACCCAGTACTTC. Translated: CASSSADRGEETQYF.

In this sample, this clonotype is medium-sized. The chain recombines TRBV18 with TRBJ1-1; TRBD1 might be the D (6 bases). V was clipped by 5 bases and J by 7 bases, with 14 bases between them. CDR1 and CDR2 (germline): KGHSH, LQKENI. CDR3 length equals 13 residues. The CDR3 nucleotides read TGTGCCAGCTCATCCCTAGGACAGCTTGAAGCTTTCTTT. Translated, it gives CASSSLGQLEAFF.